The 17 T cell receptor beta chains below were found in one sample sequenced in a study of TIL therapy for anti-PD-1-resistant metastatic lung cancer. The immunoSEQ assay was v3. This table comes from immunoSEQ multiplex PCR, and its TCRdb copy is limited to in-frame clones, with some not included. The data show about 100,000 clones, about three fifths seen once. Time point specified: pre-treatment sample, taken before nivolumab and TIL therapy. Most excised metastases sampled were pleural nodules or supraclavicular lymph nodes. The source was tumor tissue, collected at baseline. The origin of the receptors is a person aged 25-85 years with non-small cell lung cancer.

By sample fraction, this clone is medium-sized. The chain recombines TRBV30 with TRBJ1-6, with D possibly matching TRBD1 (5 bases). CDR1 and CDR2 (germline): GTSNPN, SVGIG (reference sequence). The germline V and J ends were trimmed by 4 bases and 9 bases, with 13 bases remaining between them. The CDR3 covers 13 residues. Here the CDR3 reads CAWTTTVGSPLHF. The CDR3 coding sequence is TGTGCCTGGACGACGACAGTGGGTTCACCCCTCCACTTT.

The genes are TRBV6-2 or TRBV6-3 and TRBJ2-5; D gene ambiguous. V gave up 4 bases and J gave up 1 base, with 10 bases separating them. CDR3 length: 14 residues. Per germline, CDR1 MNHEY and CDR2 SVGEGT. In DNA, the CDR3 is TGTGCCAGCAGTTCCATCGGGCCCCAAGAGACCCAGTACTTC. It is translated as CASSSIGPQETQYF.

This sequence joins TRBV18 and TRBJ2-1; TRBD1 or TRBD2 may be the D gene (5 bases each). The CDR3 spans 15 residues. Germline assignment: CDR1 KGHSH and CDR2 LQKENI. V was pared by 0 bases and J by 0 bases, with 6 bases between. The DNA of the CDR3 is TGTGCCAGCTCACCACCGGGACCCTCCTACAATGAGCAGTTCTTC. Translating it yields CASSPPGPSYNEQFF. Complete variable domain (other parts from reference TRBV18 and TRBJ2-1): NAGVMQNPRHLVRRRGQEARLRCSPMKGHSHVYWYRQLPEEGLKFMVYLQKENIIDESGMPKERFSAEFPKEGPSILRIQQVVRGDSAAYFCASSPPGPSYNEQFFGPGTRLTVL.

CDR3: CASINQPQHF. CDR3 nucleotide sequence: TGTGCCAGCATTAATCAGCCCCAGCATTTT. This chain connects TRBV6-5 to TRBJ1-5; D remains unclear. The CDR3 runs 10 residues. Germline V gene sequence: CDR1 MNHEY, CDR2 SVGAGI. Trimming stripped 7 bases from V and 4 bases from J, with 2 bases between.

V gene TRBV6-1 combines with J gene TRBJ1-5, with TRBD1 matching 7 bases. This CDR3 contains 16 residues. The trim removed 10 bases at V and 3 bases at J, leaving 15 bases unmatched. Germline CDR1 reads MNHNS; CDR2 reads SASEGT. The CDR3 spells CATTDRDSSHNQPQHF. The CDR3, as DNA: TGTGCCACCACTGACCGGGACAGTTCCCACAATCAGCCCCAGCATTTT.

This chain's CDR3 is CASSADRDEQYF. The CDR3 DNA follows: TGTGCCAGCAGCGCAGACAGGGACGAGCAGTACTTC. The rearrangement uses TRBV9 and TRBJ2-7; 7 bases are a match to TRBD1. This CDR3 has 12 amino acids. V dropped 3 bases and J dropped 5; count of bases not matched to a gene: 2. Germline assignment: CDR1 SGDLS and CDR2 YYNGEE.

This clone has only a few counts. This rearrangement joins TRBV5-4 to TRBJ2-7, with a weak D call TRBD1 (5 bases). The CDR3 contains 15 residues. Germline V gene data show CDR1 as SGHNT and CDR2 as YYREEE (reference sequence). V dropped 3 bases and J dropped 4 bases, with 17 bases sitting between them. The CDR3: CASSSWTTPTYEQYF. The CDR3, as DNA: TGTGCCAGCAGCTCATGGACAACCCCAACTTACGAGCAGTACTTC.

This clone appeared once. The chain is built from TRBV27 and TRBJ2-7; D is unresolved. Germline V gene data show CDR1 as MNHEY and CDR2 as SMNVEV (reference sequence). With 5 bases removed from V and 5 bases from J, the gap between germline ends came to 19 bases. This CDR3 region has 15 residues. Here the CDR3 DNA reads TGTGCCAGCAGTCCTATTGGTGGTAGGGTTCACGAGCAGTACTTC. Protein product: CASSPIGGRVHEQYF.

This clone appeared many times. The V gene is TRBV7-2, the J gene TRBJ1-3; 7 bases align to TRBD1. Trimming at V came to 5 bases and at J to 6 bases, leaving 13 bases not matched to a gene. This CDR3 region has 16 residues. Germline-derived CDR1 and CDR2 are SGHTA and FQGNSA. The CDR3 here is CASSPRGGGKENTIYF. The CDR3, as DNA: TGTGCCAGCAGCCCTAGGGGAGGGGGCAAAGAAAACACCATATATTTT.

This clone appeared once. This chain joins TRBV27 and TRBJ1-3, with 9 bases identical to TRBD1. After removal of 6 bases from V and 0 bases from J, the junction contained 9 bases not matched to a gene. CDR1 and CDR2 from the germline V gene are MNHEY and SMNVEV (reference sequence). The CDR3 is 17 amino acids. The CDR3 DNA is TGTGCCAGCAGCCCCCTGGGGACAGGGTACTCTGGAAACACCATATATTTT. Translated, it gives CASSPLGTGYSGNTIYF.

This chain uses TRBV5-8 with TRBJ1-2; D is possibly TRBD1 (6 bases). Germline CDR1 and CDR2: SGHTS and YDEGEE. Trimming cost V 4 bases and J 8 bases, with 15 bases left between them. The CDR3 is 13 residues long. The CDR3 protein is CASSSSQGRGYTF. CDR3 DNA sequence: TGTGCCAGCAGCAGCTCTCAGGGGAGAGGCTACACCTTC. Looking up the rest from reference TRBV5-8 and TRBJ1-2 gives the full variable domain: EAGVTQSPTHLIKTRGQQATLRCSPISGHTSVYWYQQALGLGLQFLLWYDEGEERNRGNFPPRFSGRQFPNYSSELNVNALELEDSALYLCASSSSQGRGYTFGSGTRLTVV.

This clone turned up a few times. The CDR3 reads CASSLEGLRGSGSGYEQYF. The CDR3 nucleotides are TGTGCCAGCAGCTTAGAGGGACTCCGCGGGAGTGGCTCCGGTTACGAGCAGTACTTC. The chain couples TRBV7-9 to TRBJ2-7, with 7 bases identical to TRBD2. The junction had 19 bases not matched to a gene; V was cut back by 1 base and J by 4 bases. This CDR3 is built from 19 residues. Per the germline V gene, CDR1 is SEHNR and CDR2 is FQNEAQ (reference sequence).

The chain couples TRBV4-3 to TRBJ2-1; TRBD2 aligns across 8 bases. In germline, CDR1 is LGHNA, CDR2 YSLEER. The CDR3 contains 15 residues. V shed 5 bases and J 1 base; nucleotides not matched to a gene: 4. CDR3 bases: TGCGCCAGCAGCACCCGACTAGCGTCCTACAATGAGCAGTTCTTC. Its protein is CASSTRLASYNEQFF.

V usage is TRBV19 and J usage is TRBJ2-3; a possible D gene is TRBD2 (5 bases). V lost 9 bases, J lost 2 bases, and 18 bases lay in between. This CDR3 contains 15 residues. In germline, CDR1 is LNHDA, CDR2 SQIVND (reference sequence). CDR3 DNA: TGTGCCAGCCAAAGGGCTGCGGGCCTCACAGATACGCAGTATTTT. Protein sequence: CASQRAAGLTDTQYF.

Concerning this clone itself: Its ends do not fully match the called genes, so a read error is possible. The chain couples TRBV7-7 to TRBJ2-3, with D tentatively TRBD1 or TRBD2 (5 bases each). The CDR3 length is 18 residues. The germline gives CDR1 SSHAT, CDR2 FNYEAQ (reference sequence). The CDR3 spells CASSPIRGVGSATDTQYF. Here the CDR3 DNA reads TGTGCTAGCAGCCCCATAAGAGGGGTCGGCAGCGCCACAGATACGCAGTATTTT.

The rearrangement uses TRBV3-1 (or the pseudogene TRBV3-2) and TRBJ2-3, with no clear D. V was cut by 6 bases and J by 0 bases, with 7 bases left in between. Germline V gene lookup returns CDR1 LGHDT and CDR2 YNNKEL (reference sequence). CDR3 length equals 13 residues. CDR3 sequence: CASRAASTDTQYF. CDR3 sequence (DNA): TGTGCCAGCAGGGCGGCTAGCACAGATACGCAGTATTTT.

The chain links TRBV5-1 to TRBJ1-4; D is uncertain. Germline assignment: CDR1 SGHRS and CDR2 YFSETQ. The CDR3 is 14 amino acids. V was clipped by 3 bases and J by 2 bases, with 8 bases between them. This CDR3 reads CASSSRQTNEKLFF. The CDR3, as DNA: TGCGCCAGCAGCTCGCGTCAGACTAATGAAAAACTGTTTTTT.